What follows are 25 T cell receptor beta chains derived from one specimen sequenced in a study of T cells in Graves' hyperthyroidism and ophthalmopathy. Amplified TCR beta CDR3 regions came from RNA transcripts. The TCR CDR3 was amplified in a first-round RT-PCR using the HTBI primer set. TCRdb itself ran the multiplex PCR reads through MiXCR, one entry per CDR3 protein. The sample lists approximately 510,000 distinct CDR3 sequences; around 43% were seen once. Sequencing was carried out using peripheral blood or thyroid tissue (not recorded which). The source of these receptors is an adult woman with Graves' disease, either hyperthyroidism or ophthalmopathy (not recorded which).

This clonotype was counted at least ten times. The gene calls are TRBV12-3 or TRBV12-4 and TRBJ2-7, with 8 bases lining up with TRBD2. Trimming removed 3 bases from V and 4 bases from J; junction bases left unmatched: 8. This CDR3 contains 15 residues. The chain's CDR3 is CASSLESGSNYEQYF. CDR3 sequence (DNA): TGTGCCAGCAGTTTGGAGAGCGGGAGCAATTACGAGCAGTACTTC.

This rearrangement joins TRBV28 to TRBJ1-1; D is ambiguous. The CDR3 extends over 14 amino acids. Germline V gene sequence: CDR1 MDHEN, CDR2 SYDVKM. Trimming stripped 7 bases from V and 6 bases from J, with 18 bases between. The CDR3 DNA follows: TGTGCCAGCATTCCTGGTGGGGAGTTACCTGAAGCTTTCTTT. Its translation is CASIPGGELPEAFF.

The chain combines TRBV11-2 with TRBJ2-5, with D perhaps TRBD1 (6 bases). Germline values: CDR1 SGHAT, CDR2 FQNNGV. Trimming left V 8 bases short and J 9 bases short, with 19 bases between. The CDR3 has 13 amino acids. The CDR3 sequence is CASSTGFFQPQYF. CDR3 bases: TGTGCCAGCTCGACAGGTTTCTTTCAGCCCCAGTACTTC.

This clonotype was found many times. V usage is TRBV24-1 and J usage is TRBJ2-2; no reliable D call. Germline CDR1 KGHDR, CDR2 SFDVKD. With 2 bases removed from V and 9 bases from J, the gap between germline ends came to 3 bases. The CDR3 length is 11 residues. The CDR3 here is CATSDSRELFF. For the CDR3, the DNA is TGTGCCACCAGTGATTCTCGGGAGCTGTTTTTT.

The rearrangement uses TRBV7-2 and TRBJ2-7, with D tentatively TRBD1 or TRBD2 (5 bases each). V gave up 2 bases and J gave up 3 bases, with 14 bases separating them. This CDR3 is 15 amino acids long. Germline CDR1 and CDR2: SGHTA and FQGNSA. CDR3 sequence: CASSLYRTRDYEQYF. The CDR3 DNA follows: TGTGCCAGCAGCTTATACCGGACACGGGACTACGAGCAGTACTTC. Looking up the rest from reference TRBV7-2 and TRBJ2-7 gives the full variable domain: GAGVSQSPSNKVTEKGKDVELRCDPISGHTALYWYRQSLGQGLEFLIYFQGNSAPDKSGLPSDRFSAERTGGSVSTLTIQRTQQEDSAVYLCASSLYRTRDYEQYFGPGTRLTVT.

The CDR3 region is CASSHGEQRVEQYF. The CDR3 DNA reads TGCGCCAGCAGCCACGGTGAGCAGCGGGTCGAGCAGTACTTC. The rearrangement joins TRBV5-1 to TRBJ2-7; TRBD2 is a possible D gene (6 bases). This CDR3 is built from 14 residues. CDR1 and CDR2 from the germline V gene are SGHRS and YFSETQ. The V and J ends lost 4 bases and 6 bases respectively, with 17 bases between them.

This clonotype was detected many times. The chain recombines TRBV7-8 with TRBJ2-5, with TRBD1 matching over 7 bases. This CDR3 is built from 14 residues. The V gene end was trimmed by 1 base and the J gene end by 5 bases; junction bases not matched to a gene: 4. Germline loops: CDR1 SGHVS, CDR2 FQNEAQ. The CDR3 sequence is CASSLDRGLETQYF. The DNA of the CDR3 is TGTGCCAGCAGCTTAGACAGGGGCTTGGAGACCCAGTACTTC.

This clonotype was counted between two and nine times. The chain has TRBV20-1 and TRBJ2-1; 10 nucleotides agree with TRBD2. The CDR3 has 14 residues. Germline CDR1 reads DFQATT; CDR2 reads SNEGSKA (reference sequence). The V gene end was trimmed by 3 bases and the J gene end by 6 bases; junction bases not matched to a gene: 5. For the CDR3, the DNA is TGCAGTGCTAGGGGGCCTAGCGGGGGCAATGAGCAGTTCTTC. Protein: CSARGPSGGNEQFF.

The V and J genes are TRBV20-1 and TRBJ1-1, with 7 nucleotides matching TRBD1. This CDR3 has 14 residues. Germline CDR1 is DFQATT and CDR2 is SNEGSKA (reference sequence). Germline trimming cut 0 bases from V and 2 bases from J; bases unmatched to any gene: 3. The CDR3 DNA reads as TGCAGTGCTAGAGAGAACAGGGGCAACACTGAAGCTTTCTTT. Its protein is CSARENRGNTEAFF.

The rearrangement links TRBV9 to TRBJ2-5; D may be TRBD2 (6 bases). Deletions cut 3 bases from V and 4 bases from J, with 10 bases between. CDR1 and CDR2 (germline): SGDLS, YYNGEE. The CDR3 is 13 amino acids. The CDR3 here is CASSAPAGETQYF. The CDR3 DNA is TGTGCCAGCAGCGCACCAGCGGGAGAGACCCAGTACTTC.

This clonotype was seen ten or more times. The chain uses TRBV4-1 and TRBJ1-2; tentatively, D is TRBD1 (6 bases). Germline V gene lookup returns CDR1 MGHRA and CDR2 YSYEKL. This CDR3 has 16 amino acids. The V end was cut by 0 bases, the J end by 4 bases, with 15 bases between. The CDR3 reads CASSQDGNRVLYGYTF. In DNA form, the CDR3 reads TGCGCCAGCAGCCAAGATGGGAACAGGGTGCTCTATGGCTACACCTTC.

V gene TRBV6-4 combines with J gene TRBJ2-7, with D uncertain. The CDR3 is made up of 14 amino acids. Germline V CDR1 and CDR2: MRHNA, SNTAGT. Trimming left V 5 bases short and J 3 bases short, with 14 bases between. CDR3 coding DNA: TGTGCCAGCAGTTCCCCGACTGCGCGCTACGAGCAGTACTTC. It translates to CASSSPTARYEQYF.

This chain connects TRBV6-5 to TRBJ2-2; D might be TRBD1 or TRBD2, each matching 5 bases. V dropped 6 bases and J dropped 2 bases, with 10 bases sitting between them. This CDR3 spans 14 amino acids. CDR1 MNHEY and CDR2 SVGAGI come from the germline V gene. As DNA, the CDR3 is TGTGCCAGCAGGGTTGGGGGAAACACCGGGGAGCTGTTTTTT. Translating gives CASRVGGNTGELFF.

CDR3 in DNA: TGTGCCAGCAGTTTACTGCCTACTGCTGGGGAGCTGTTTTTT. Translation gives CASSLLPTAGELFF. This chain links TRBV28 with TRBJ2-2; D gene ambiguous. The V end was cut by 2 bases, the J end by 8 bases, with 12 bases between. Germline V gene data show CDR1 as MDHEN and CDR2 as SYDVKM. This CDR3 has 14 residues.

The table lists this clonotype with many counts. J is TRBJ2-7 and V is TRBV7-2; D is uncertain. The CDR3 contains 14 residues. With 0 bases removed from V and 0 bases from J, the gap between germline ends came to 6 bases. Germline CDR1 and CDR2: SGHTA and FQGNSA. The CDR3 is CASSLAHSSYEQYF. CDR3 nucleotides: TGTGCCAGCAGCTTAGCGCACAGCTCCTACGAGCAGTACTTC.

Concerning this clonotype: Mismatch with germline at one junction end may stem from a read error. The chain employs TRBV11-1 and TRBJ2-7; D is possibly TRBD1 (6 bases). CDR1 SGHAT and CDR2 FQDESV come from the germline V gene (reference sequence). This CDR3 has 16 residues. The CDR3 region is CASSGTGTWSSYEQYF. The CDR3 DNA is TGTGCCAGCAGCGGAACAGGGACGTGGAGCTCCTACGAGCAGTACTTT.

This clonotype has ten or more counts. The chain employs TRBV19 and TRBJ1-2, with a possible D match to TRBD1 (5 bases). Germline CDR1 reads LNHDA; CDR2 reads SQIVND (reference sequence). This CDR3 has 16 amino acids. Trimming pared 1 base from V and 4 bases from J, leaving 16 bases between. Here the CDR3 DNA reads TGTGCCAGTAGTATAGGTTCTAGGGGCGCCGCCTATGGCTACACCTTC. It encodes CASSIGSRGAAYGYTF.

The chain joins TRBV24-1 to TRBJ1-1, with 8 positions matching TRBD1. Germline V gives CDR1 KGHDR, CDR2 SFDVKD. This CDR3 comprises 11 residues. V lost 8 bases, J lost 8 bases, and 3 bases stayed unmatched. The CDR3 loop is CATTHRGEAFF. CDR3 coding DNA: TGTGCCACCACTCACAGGGGGGAAGCTTTCTTT.

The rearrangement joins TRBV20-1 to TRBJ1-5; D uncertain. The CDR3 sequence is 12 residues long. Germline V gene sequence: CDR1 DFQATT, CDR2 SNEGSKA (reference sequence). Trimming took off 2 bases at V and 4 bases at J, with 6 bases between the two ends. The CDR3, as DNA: TGCAGTGCTAGATGGGGAAATCAGCCCCAGCATTTT. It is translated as CSARWGNQPQHF.

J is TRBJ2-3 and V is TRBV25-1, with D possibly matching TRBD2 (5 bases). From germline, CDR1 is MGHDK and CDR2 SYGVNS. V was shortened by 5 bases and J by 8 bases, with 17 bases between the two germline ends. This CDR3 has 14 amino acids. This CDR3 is CASSFAGSRGTQYF. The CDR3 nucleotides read TGTGCCAGCAGTTTCGCTGGGAGCCGAGGTACGCAGTATTTT. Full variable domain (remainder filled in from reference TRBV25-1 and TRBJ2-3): EADIYQTPRYLVIGTGKKITLECSQTMGHDKMYWYQQDPGMELHLIHYSYGVNSTEKGDLSSESTVSRIRTEHFPLTLESARPSHTSQYLCASSFAGSRGTQYFGPGTRLTVL.

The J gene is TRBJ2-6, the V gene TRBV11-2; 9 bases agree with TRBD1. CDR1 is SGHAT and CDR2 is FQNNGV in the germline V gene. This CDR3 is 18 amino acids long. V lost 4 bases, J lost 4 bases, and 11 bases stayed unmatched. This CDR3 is CASSYHRDRDTGANVLTF. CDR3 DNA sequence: TGTGCCAGCAGCTACCATCGGGACAGGGATACGGGGGCCAACGTCCTGACTTTC.

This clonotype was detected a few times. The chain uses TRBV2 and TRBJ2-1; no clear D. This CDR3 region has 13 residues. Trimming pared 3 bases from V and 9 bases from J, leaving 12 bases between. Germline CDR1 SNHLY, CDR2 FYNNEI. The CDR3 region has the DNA TGTGCCAGCAGTGACACGTCACCGGGTGAGCAGTTCTTC. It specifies CASSDTSPGEQFF.

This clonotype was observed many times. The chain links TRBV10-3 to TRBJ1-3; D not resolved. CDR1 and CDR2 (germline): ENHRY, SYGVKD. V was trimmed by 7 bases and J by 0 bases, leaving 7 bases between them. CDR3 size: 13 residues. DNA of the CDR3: TGTGCCATCATGGCAGTCTCTGGAAACACCATATATTTT. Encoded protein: CAIMAVSGNTIYF.

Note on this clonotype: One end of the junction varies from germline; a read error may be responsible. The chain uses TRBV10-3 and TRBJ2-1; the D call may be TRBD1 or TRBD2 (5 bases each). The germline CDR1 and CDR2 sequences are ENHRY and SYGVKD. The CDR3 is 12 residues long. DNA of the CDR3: TGTGCCACCAGTGATTTGAGGGGCCCGGTTTTGTTC. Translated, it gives CATSDLRGPVLF.

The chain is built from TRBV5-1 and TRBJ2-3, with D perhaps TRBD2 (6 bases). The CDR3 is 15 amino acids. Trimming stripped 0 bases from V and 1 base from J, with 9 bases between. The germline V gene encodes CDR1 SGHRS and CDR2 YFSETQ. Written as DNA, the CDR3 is TGCGCCAGCAGCTTGGCCTTAGCGGGCACAGATACGCAGTATTTT. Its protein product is CASSLALAGTDTQYF.